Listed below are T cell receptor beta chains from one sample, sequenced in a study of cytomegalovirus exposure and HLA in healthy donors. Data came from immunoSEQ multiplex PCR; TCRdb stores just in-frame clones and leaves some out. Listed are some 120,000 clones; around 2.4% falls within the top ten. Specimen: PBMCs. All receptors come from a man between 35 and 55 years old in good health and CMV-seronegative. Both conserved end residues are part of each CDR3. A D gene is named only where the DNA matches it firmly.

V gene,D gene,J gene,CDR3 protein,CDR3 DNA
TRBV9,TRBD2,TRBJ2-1,CASSVEASGSHEQFF,TGTGCCAGCAGCGTAGAGGCTAGCGGGTCGCATGAGCAGTTCTTC
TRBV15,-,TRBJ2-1,CATSRSSGSYNEQFF,TGTGCCACCAGCAGATCCTCCGGGAGCTACAATGAGCAGTTCTTC
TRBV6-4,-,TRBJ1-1,CASSEGSASDTEAFF,TGTGCCAGCAGTGAGGGCTCTGCCTCGGACACTGAAGCTTTCTTT
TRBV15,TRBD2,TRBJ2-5,CATSRGDERAGQETQYF,TGTGCCACCAGCAGAGGAGACGAACGAGCGGGGCAAGAGACCCAGTACTTC
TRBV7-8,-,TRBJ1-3,CASSFITGSGSGNTIYF,TGTGCCAGCAGCTTTATCACAGGATCGGGCTCTGGAAACACCATATATTTT
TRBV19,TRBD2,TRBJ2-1,CASRVAGSVNEQFF,TGTGCCAGTAGGGTAGCGGGATCGGTGAATGAGCAGTTCTTC
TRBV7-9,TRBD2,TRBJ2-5,CASSFRRAGRETQYF,TGTGCCAGCAGCTTCAGGAGAGCGGGAAGAGAGACCCAGTACTTC
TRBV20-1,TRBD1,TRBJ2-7,CSAATGYEQYF,TGCAGTGCTGCGACAGGGTACGAGCAGTACTTC
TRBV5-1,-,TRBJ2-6,CASSSRYGANVLTF,TGCGCCAGCAGCTCCCGGTATGGGGCCAACGTCCTGACTTTC
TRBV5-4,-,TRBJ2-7,CASSSSPGYEQYF,TGTGCCAGCAGCTCCTCCCCGGGCTACGAGCAGTACTTC
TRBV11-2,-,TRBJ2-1,CASSLDPSPGNEQFF,TGTGCCAGCAGCTTAGATCCAAGTCCAGGCAATGAGCAGTTCTTC
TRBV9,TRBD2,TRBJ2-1,CASQSGRAGDEQFF,TGTGCCAGCCAAAGCGGGAGGGCCGGCGATGAGCAGTTCTTC
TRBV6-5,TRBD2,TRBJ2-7,CASSYTAGPYEQYF,TGTGCCAGCAGTTATACAGCGGGACCCTACGAGCAGTACTTC
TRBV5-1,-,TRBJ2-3,CASSLDWANTQYF,TGCGCCAGCAGCTTGGATTGGGCAAATACGCAGTATTTT
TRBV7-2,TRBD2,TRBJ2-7,CASSPGTSGNVLTYEQYF,TGTGCCAGCAGCCCCGGGACTAGCGGGAACGTTTTGACCTACGAGCAGTACTTC
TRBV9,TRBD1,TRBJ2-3,CASSRQGTQYF,TGTGCCAGCAGCCGACAGGGTACGCAGTATTTT
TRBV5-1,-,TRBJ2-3,CASRTQSRSTDTQYF,TGCGCCAGCAGGACCCAGAGCAGGAGCACAGATACGCAGTATTTT
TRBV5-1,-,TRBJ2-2,CASSQDTGELFF,TGCGCCAGCAGCCAGGACACCGGGGAGCTGTTTTTT
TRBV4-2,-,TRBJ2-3,CASSESRIEDTQYF,TGTGCCAGCAGCGAAAGCCGAATCGAGGATACGCAGTATTTT
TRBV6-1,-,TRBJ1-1,CASSESVRPEAFF,TGTGCCAGCAGTGAGTCCGTCCGTCCTGAAGCTTTCTTT
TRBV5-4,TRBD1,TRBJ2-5,CASSLTGGARETQYF,TGTGCCAGCAGCCTGACAGGGGGCGCCCGGGAGACCCAGTACTTC
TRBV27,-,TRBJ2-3,CASSPWLGDTQYF,TGTGCCAGCAGTCCATGGCTCGGGGATACGCAGTATTTT
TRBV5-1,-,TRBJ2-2,CASSLGGTNTGELFF,TGCGCCAGCAGCTTGGGAGGGACGAACACCGGGGAGCTGTTTTTT
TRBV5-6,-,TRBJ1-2,CASSFGRRDGYTF,TGTGCCAGCAGCTTTGGGCGGCGGGATGGCTACACCTTC
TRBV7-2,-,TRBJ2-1,CASSRRAGNEQFF,TGTGCCAGCAGCCGACGTGCGGGCAATGAGCAGTTCTTC
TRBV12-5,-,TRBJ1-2,CASGLVVDTDYGYTF,TGTGCTAGTGGTTTGGTAGTCGACACCGACTATGGCTACACCTTC
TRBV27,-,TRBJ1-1,CASSSRSGDTEAFF,TGTGCCAGCAGTTCCCGGTCCGGGGACACTGAAGCTTTCTTT
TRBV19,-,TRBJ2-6,CASGTRGADSGANVLTF,TGTGCCAGTGGAACCCGGGGGGCTGACTCTGGGGCCAACGTCCTGACTTTC
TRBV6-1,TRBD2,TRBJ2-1,CASDKREGRNEQFF,TGTGCCAGCGACAAGCGGGAGGGCCGGAATGAGCAGTTCTTC
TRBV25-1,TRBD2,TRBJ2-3,CASSELGTSGFGQYF,TGTGCCAGCAGTGAACTTGGGACTAGCGGGTTTGGGCAGTATTTT
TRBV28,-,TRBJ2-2,CASSLLGQDVGELFF,TGTGCCAGCAGCCTCCTGGGGCAGGATGTCGGGGAGCTGTTTTTT
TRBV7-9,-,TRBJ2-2,CASSLGTVNTGELFF,TGTGCCAGCAGCTTAGGGACAGTGAACACCGGGGAGCTGTTTTTT
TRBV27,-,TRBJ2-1,CASSLPTGIYNEQFF,TGTGCCAGCAGTTTACCGACAGGAATTTACAATGAGCAGTTCTTC
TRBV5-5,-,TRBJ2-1,CASSPITTPGEQFF,TGTGCCAGCAGCCCGATTACCACCCCTGGCGAGCAGTTCTTC
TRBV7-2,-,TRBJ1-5,CASSLRGNQPQHF,TGTGCCAGCAGCCTTAGGGGAAATCAGCCCCAGCATTTT
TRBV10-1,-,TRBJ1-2,CASSENRWHGYTF,TGCGCCAGCAGTGAGAACAGGTGGCATGGCTACACCTTC
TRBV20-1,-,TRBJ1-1,CSAGRLGEAFF,TGCAGTGCTGGGAGACTGGGAGAAGCTTTCTTT
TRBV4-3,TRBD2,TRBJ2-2,CASSQERVTSGDDGTGELFF,TGCGCCAGCAGCCAAGAAAGAGTGACTAGCGGGGATGATGGCACCGGGGAGCTGTTTTTT
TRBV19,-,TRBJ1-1,CASSIDRWNTEAFF,TGTGCCAGTAGTATAGATCGGTGGAACACTGAAGCTTTCTTT
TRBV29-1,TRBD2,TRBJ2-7,CSVVASGLYEQYF,TGCAGCGTTGTGGCTAGCGGACTTTACGAGCAGTACTTC
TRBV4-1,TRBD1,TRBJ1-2,CASSQQQGIGVGYTF,TGCGCCAGCAGCCAACAACAGGGGATCGGGGTTGGCTACACCTTC
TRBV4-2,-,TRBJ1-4,CASSQVSKRENEKLFF,TGTGCCAGCAGCCAGGTCTCGAAGAGAGAAAATGAAAAACTGTTTTTT